The 2 T cell receptor beta chains in this list originate from one sample, sequenced in a study of T cell changes during pregnancy in multiple sclerosis. Sequenced by immunoSEQ multiplex PCR; TCRdb stores in-frame clones only, minus some. The sample includes approximately 90,000 clones, around 94% of them seen just once. The sample here was peripheral blood, taken in the third trimester of pregnancy. These receptors all come from a female donor with multiple sclerosis, enrolled in a pregnancy study.

V is TRBV29-1 and J is TRBJ2-1; 11 bases match TRBD2. V was clipped by 6 bases and J by 4 bases; unmatched bases: 2. Germline lookup yields CDR1 SQVTM and CDR2 ANQGSEA. The CDR3 consists of 13 residues. The DNA of the CDR3 is TGCAGCGTCTCTAGCGGGGGGTACAATGAGCAGTTCTTC. It translates to CSVSSGGYNEQFF.

J is TRBJ1-1 and V is TRBV2; D is possibly TRBD1 (5 bases). In germline, CDR1 is SNHLY, CDR2 FYNNEI. Trimming took off 7 bases at V and 4 bases at J, with 16 bases between the two ends. This CDR3 comprises 14 residues. CDR3 sequence (DNA): TGTGCCAGCAAGACCAACAAGGGGTCCACTGAAGCTTTCTTT. Residues: CASKTNKGSTEAFF.